What follows are 5 T cell receptor beta chains derived from one specimen sequenced in a study of T cell responses to AZD1222 COVID-19 vaccine. Clones were read by immunoSEQ multiplex PCR, and TCRdb kept only the in-frame ones, dropping some. Here the sample spans about 82,000 clones, approximately 83% being singletons. Specimen: peripheral blood, collected 28 days after the second AZD1222 dose. The receptors were gathered from an adult who received the AZD1222 COVID-19 vaccine.

The V and J genes are TRBV15 and TRBJ2-7, with D perhaps given as TRBD1 or TRBD2 (6 bases each). Trimming cost V 0 bases and J 6 bases, with 18 bases left between them. Per germline, CDR1 LNHNV and CDR2 YYDKDF (reference sequence). The CDR3 is made up of 16 amino acids. The CDR3, as DNA: TGTGCCACCAGCAGAGATTTAGAGGGGGGACGGCGCGAGCAGTACTTC. Translated, it gives CATSRDLEGGRREQYF.

The rearrangement links TRBV14 to TRBJ2-1, with a possible D match to TRBD2 (6 bases). The germline V gene has CDR1 SGHDN and CDR2 FVKESK. V was cut by 1 base and J by 12 bases, with 13 bases left in between. The CDR3 has 13 amino acids. The CDR3 region is CASSQVGTLVQFF. The CDR3 DNA reads TGTGCCAGCAGCCAAGTCGGGACTCTGGTGCAGTTCTTC.

The genes are TRBV19 and TRBJ2-2; no clear D gene. The CDR3 extends over 13 amino acids. Trimming took 0 bases from V and 7 from J, leaving 6 bases between them. In germline, CDR1 is LNHDA, CDR2 SQIVND (reference sequence). In DNA, the CDR3 is TGTGCCAGTAGTATAGATTGGCGCGGGGAGCTGTTTTTT. It encodes CASSIDWRGELFF.

The chain uses TRBV27 and TRBJ1-2; D uncertain. Per the germline V gene, CDR1 is MNHEY and CDR2 is SMNVEV (reference sequence). CDR3 length: 13 amino acids. The V and J ends lost 5 bases and 4 bases respectively, with 11 bases between them. For the CDR3, the DNA is TGTGCCAGCAGTCATGGAGTCACCTATGGCTACACCTTC. Translated, it gives CASSHGVTYGYTF.

This clone was found a few times. This chain joins TRBV5-5 and TRBJ2-3, with D possibly being TRBD2 (6 bases). CDR1 and CDR2 from the germline V gene are SGHKS and YYEKEE (reference sequence). V dropped 0 bases and J dropped 4 bases, with 12 bases sitting between them. The CDR3 has 15 residues. The CDR3 protein is CASSLAEGRPDTQYF. The CDR3 nucleotides are TGTGCCAGCAGCTTGGCGGAGGGCCGGCCAGATACGCAGTATTTT.